This TCR beta chain was captured in a study of T-cell reconstitution after alpha-beta-depleted transplantation in children. The study's findings and limits: Several patients had high TCRbeta diversity at day 60; it came from surviving recipient T cells and thymic progenitors.

Unique molecular identifiers were incorporated into the prepared TCRbeta library. TCRdb passed the PCR reads through MiXCR, listing each CDR3 protein once. This sample yields around 420,000 distinct CDR3 sequences, of which roughly 15% are seen a single time; under 30% belongs to the top ten. The V gene lost 4 bases and the J gene lost 7 bases, with 22 bases spanning the gap. The germline gives CDR1 SQVTM, CDR2 ANQGSEA. This CDR3 spans 15 amino acids. With regard to this clonotype: Its target is unknown.

Sequencing was performed on PBMCs, mostly from graft donor cells, taken 360 days after TCRalphabeta/CD19-depleted stem cell transplant. The chain joins TRBV29-1 to TRBJ1-2, with unresolved D. This TCR came from a boy under two years old who had a stem cell transplant for Wiskott-Aldrich syndrome, so the T cells may come from the graft donor. This chain's CDR3 is CSVVPASVVFGGYTF. The CDR3 DNA reads as TGCAGCGTTGTGCCGGCGTCGGTTGTATTTGGTGGCTACACCTTC.